This entry features one T cell receptor (beta chain) sequence. The antigen is undetermined. This CDR3 is built from 15 residues. CDR1 and CDR2 (germline): LNHDA, SQIVND (reference sequence). The trim removed 7 bases at V and 3 bases at J, leaving 7 bases unmatched. This sample was included in a study of T cell responses to AZD1222 COVID-19 vaccine. Samples with a second dose at about 4 or about 12 weeks were pooled together. Using immunoSEQ multiplex PCR, the repertoire was profiled, and TCRdb retains in-frame clones only, with some absent. The data contain some 74,000 clones, 70% to 90% of them singletons. General study findings and limits: White British donors predominated, females outnumbered males, and clonal diversity was possibly underestimated. Following two doses of AZD1222, Spike-specific TCR breadth and depth rose.

The sequence was collected from an adult who received the AZD1222 COVID-19 vaccine. The sample in question was peripheral blood, obtained 28 days after the second AZD1222 dose. V and J are TRBV19 and TRBJ1-4, with TRBD1 matching over 8 bases. The DNA of the CDR3 is TGTGCCAGTACCTTCCAGGGGGCGGCTAATGAAAAACTGTTTTTT. This translates into CASTFQGAANEKLFF.